This T cell receptor (beta chain) derives from a study of shared clonotypes between healthy human individuals. Looking at the study overall: Three plates were used per donor for CD4 naive, three for CD4 memory, two for CD8 naive and one for CD8 memory.

On this clone: Its antigen is currently unknown.

Findings and caveats of the study: Non-shared clonotypes were found to have lower generation probabilities than the clonotypes that were shared by all four of the sorted-subset donors. A generally larger estimated richness was seen in naive subsets than in memory subsets.

With 6 bases clipped from V and 7 bases from J, the junction kept 9 bases outside the gene matches. Germline-derived CDR1 and CDR2 are KGHSH and LQKENI. The CDR3 contains 13 residues. TCRdb keeps only in-frame clones here, not all; method: immunoSEQ multiplex PCR. The table includes a few hundred thousand clones, approximately 70% detected once. The sequenced sample was memory CD4+ T cells sorted from blood. Specified subset: CD45RA-negative fraction. The TCR comes from a man aged 30 to 45 in good health. V usage is TRBV18 and J usage is TRBJ2-7; 7 bases fit TRBD1. CDR3 nucleotides: TGTGCCAGCTCGGGACAGCAGGCAGGTGAGCAGTACTTC. The encoded protein is CASSGQQAGEQYF. Full variable domain (missing parts from reference TRBV18 and TRBJ2-7): NAGVMQNPRHLVRRRGQEARLRCSPMKGHSHVYWYRQLPEEGLKFMVYLQKENIIDESGMPKERFSAEFPKEGPSILRIQQVVRGDSAAYFCASSGQQAGEQYFGPGTRLTVT.